The rows below give T cell receptor beta chains drawn from one sample of a study of tumor-infiltrating lymphocytes in primary liver carcinoma. MiXCR, run by TCRdb on the multiplex PCR reads, gives a single entry per CDR3 protein. The data show fewer than 85,000 distinct CDR3 sequences, 69% seen once. The specimen was tumor-adjacent normal liver tissue. These receptors were obtained from a man in his forties with primary liver carcinoma and hepatitis B virus infection. CDR3s include the opening cysteine and the closing phenylalanine or tryptophan. D genes are given only for firm matches. Not all rows give a size; the values are once, few, many and, for expanded clones, a class.

>TRBJ1-3|few|.|TRBV10-3
TGTGCCATCAGGTCGACAGGCTCTGGAAACACCATATATTTT
CAIRSTGSGNTIYF
>TRBJ2-7|many|.|TRBV5-5
TGTGCCAGCAGTTACTCCCCCCACAGGGACTCCTACGAGCAGTACTTC
CASSYSPHRDSYEQYF
>TRBJ1-2|many|.|TRBV6-1
TGTGCCAGCAGTGAAGTTCCAAACTATGGCTACACCTTC
CASSEVPNYGYTF
>TRBJ1-1|.|.|TRBV5-4
TGTACCAGCAGCACGGTCGACGACGGTAACAAAGCTTTCTTT
CTSSTVDDGNKAFF
>TRBJ2-1|.|.|TRBV11-3
TGTGCCAGCAGCATCGTGACTAGAGAGATTAATGAGCAGTTCTTC
CASSIVTREINEQFF
>TRBJ2-2|.|.|TRBV13
TGTGCCAGCACCTCCAATCAGTTTGGCACCGGGGAGCTGTCTTTT
CASTSNQFGTGELSF
>TRBJ1-1|.|.|TRBV12-3/TRBV12-4
TGTGTCAGCAAAGGGCCCCTAAGCACTGAAGCTTTCTTT
CVSKGPLSTEAFF
>TRBJ2-7|.|.|TRBV6-5
TGTGTCTGCAGTTACTCGAGGGGAAACCACGAGCAGTACTTC
CVCSYSRGNHEQYF
>TRBJ1-1|.|TRBD1|TRBV10-2
TGCGCCAGTATCGGGGGACGGGACAGTGAAGCTTTCTTT
CASIGGRDSEAFF
>TRBJ2-7|.|.|TRBV11-1
TGTGTCAGCAGTTTTTCGGATTCCAGGGCAGGCGACGAGCAGTACTTC
CVSSFSDSRAGDEQYF
>TRBJ1-1|few|.|TRBV29-1
TGCAGCGTTGGTGGGTGCTTCACTGAAGCTTTCTTT
CSVGGCFTEAFF
>TRBJ2-7|.|TRBD2|TRBV5-4
TGTGCCAGCAGCTTGGATCGCGGGAGCATCTACGAGCAATATTTC
CASSLDRGSIYEQYF
>TRBJ1-1|.|TRBD1|TRBV7-3
TGTGTCAGCAGCGGGACAGGGGGGATAGCTGAAGCTTTCTTT
CVSSGTGGIAEAFF
>TRBJ2-4|.|.|TRBV11-2
TGTGCCGGCAGCCCAACTGGGGCTTCCACGGTGGCCAAAGCCATTCAGTACTTC
CAGSPTGASTVAKAIQYF
>TRBJ2-2|.|.|TRBV5-6
TGTGCCAGCAGCCCTATGTGGAACACCGGGGAGCTGTTCTTT
CASSPMWNTGELFF
>TRBJ2-7|.|.|TRBV6-6
TGTGCCAGCAGCCCTGGGGGTGAGCAGTACTTC
CASSPGGEQYF
>TRBJ2-6|few|.|TRBV29-1
TGCAGCGTTGAATTGGCAAACTCTGGGGCCAACGTCCTGACTTTC
CSVELANSGANVLTF
>TRBJ2-2|.|.|TRBV4-1
TGCGCCAGCAGCTCTTTTACGAACACCGGGGAGCTGTTTTTT
CASSSFTNTGELFF
>TRBJ2-1|.|.|TRBV11-2
TGTGCCAGCAGCTTAGCTCCAGGACTTGTCAATGGGCAGTTCTTC
CASSLAPGLVNGQFF
>TRBJ2-3|.|TRBD1|TRBV4-1
TGCGCCAACAGCCATGAGGGGGCCGGGCAGGGCACAGATACGCAGTATTTT
CANSHEGAGQGTDTQYF
>TRBJ2-1|.|TRBD1|TRBV29-1
TGCAGCACAGGGGGAAGAAGATACAATGAGCGGTTCTTC
CSTGGRRYNERFF
>TRBJ2-2|.|TRBD2|TRBV11-2
TGTGCCACCAGCTTAGATAGCGGGAGGACGAACACCGGGGAGCTGGTTTTT
CATSLDSGRTNTGELVF
>TRBJ2-3|.|.|TRBV7-9
TGTGCCAGCAGCTTGAACAGGGTGTCAGATACACAGTATTTT
CASSLNRVSDTQYF
>TRBJ1-2|.|.|TRBV28
TGTGCTACCAGTTTTGTGACCCTGGGGCGCTATGGCTACACCTTC
CATSFVTLGRYGYTF
>TRBJ2-3|.|.|TRBV11-2
TGTGCCAGCAGCAATCGGCGGGAAGGTAGTGATACGCAGTATTTT
CASSNRREGSDTQYF
>TRBJ2-7|.|TRBD2|TRBV4-3
TGCGCCAGCAGCCAAGAACTATCGGGAGGATACAGGCAGTACTTC
CASSQELSGGYRQYF
>TRBJ2-7|.|.|TRBV6-1
TGCGCCAGTTCCGACGGACTATACGAGCAGTATTTC
CASSDGLYEQYF
>TRBJ2-5|many|TRBD2|TRBV28
TGTGCCAGCATCTTAGGCGGGGGGGAGACCCAGTACTTC
CASILGGGETQYF
>TRBJ2-1|.|TRBD2|TRBV6-2/TRBV6-3
TGTGCCATCAGTTGTAGCGGGGCCTACGAGCAGTTCTTC
CAISCSGAYEQFF
>TRBJ2-3|.|TRBD1|TRBV5-4
TGTGCCAGCAGCCAACTGGGGACAGAGGCAGATACACAGTATTTT
CASSQLGTEADTQYF